The entry below gives a single TCR beta chain sequence along with its context. The antigen is unknown. Assay: immunoSEQ multiplex PCR; the TCRdb copy retains only in-frame clones and omits some. The table has under 7,000 clones, roughly 84% seen once; the top ten hold just over 2.5%. The time point here: 2015-2016 season, 7 days after influenza vaccination. Non-naive CD4+CXCR5+PD-1+ cTfh were sorted into ICOS+CD38+ and ICOS-CD38- fractions. Germline V lookup: CDR1 LNHDA, CDR2 SQIVND (reference sequence). Trimming cost V 9 bases and J 4 bases; bases outside gene matches: 9. CDR3 length equals 15 residues. These data originate in a study of follicular helper T cells after annual influenza vaccination. Findings of the study overall: Day 7 ICOS+CD38+ clones were most often found later in ICOS-CD38- cTfh cells. ICOS+CD38+ cTfh clonality tracked population frequency, and its change tracked circulating plasmablast change. Recurrent ICOS+CD38+ cTfh clonotypes included tetramer and AIM influenza-specific ones.

This sample comprised CXCR5+ CD38- circulating T follicular helper cells from blood, obtained 7 days after influenza vaccination. Specified subset: circulating Tfh, non-naive CD4+CXCR5+PD-1+ (ICOS+CD38+ or ICOS-CD38-). This chain uses TRBV19 with TRBJ1-1, with 12 bases that match TRBD1. This TCR came from an adult who received the influenza vaccine. DNA for the CDR3: TGTGCCAGCCGGGACAGGGGGCTTAGGAGCACTGAAGCTTTCTTT. Protein sequence: CASRDRGLRSTEAFF.